This TCR beta chain was profiled in a study of cytomegalovirus exposure and HLA in healthy donors. Study-wide points: The authors judged a highly shared variant cluster likely a sequencing artifact. From TCR beta sequences, most subjects' HLA-A and HLA-B alleles were reportedly predicted accurately. Sequencing depth roughly uniform across donors was assumed in presence/absence analyses.

With 60 Vbeta and 13 Jbeta primers, the PCR was carried out. Produced via immunoSEQ multiplex PCR; TCRdb's table is partial and in-frame only. The sample lists fewer than 100,000 clones, roughly 8.2% seen once, with approximately 2.4% in the top ten. This clone was observed a handful of times. Its antigen is still unknown. Germline CDR1 and CDR2: MNHEY and SMNVEV (reference sequence). V was pared by 0 bases and J by 5 bases, with 21 bases between. This CDR3 is 18 amino acids long. The TCR comes from a man in his forties or fifties in good health and CMV-seronegative. Sequences were obtained from PBMCs. The V gene is TRBV27, the J gene TRBJ2-3; D possibly corresponds to TRBD1 (6 bases). This chain's CDR3 is CASSLSLNGQTGRDTQYF. DNA of the CDR3: TGTGCCAGCAGTTTATCACTAAATGGACAGACGGGGAGAGATACGCAGTATTTT.